This T cell receptor beta chain was captured in a study of follicular helper T cells after annual influenza vaccination. Study overall: Across the 2013-2014, 2014-2015 and 2015-2016 vaccination seasons, some subjects were resampled.

TCRB sequencing was done at Survey resolution level. TCRdb's table, derived via immunoSEQ multiplex PCR, lists solely in-frame clones and lacks some. The table has around 8,000 clones, roughly four fifths seen once. This CDR3 region has 16 residues. Trimming took 6 bases from V and 4 from J, leaving 20 bases between them. Germline CDR1 KGHSH, CDR2 LQKENI. Time point specified: 2014-2015 season, pre-vaccination. ICOS+CD38+ and ICOS-CD38- fractions were sorted from non-naive CD4+CXCR5+PD-1+ cells. The J gene is TRBJ2-3, the V gene TRBV18; D could derive from TRBD1 or TRBD2 (6 bases each). The TCR originated in an adult who received the influenza vaccine. The specimen comprised CXCR5+ CD38- circulating T follicular helper cells from blood, sampled on the day of influenza vaccination. Subset given: circulating Tfh, non-naive CD4+CXCR5+PD-1+ (ICOS+CD38+ or ICOS-CD38-). The CDR3 reads CASSLQGGGSPDTQYF. The CDR3, as DNA: TGTGCCAGCTCCCTACAAGGAGGGGGGTCCCCAGATACGCAGTATTTT. The full variable domain, in which reference TRBV18 and TRBJ2-3 provide the parts outside the CDR3, is NAGVMQNPRHLVRRRGQEARLRCSPMKGHSHVYWYRQLPEEGLKFMVYLQKENIIDESGMPKERFSAEFPKEGPSILRIQQVVRGDSAAYFCASSLQGGGSPDTQYFGPGTRLTVL.